Listed below are T cell receptor beta chains from one sample, sequenced in a study of T-cell reconstitution after alpha-beta-depleted transplantation in children. TCRdb re-analysed the PCR reads in MiXCR, keeping a single row per CDR3 protein. The repertoire has about 640,000 distinct CDR3 sequences, around 16% of them found once; the top ten carry over 0.95%. The sample consisted of PBMCs from the stem cell graft donor, taken from the stem cell graft. The receptors originated from a human donor who donated a stem cell graft to a child with acute myeloid leukemia. Both conserved end residues are part of each CDR3. Fields, in order: clone size, D gene, V gene, J gene, CDR3 DNA, CDR3 protein. A D gene is named only where the DNA matches it firmly. Only some rows state a clone size, as once, few, many or a class for expanded clones.

abundance: NA; d_gene: TRBD2; v_gene: TRBV7-8; j_gene: TRBJ2-3; CDR3nt: TGTGCCAGCAGCTATCGGACTAGCGGGGGACAGGGGCCTCCGTATTTT; CDR3aa: CASSYRTSGGQGPPYF
abundance: many; d_gene: NA; v_gene: TRBV6-4; j_gene: TRBJ2-7; CDR3nt: TGTGCCAGCAGTTTCGGCCAGGGTGGCGAGCAGTACTTC; CDR3aa: CASSFGQGGEQYF
abundance: few; d_gene: NA; v_gene: TRBV6-1; j_gene: TRBJ2-5; CDR3nt: TGTGCCAGCAGTCCGCAACTCAAACAGGGAGGAGAAGGTTTAGAGACCCAGTACTTC; CDR3aa: CASSPQLKQGGEGLETQYF
abundance: many; d_gene: NA; v_gene: TRBV5-1; j_gene: TRBJ2-3; CDR3nt: TGCGCCAGCAGCTTGGAGGTTAGAGATACGCAGTATTTT; CDR3aa: CASSLEVRDTQYF
abundance: few; d_gene: TRBD2; v_gene: TRBV7-2; j_gene: TRBJ2-3; CDR3nt: TGTGCCAGCAGCTTATCGAGGACTAGCGGGGGGGCGTCAGATACGCAGTATTTT; CDR3aa: CASSLSRTSGGASDTQYF
abundance: many; d_gene: NA; v_gene: TRBV20-1; j_gene: TRBJ1-4; CDR3nt: TGCAGTGCTAGAGATCGGGAGTGGGGCGATGAAAAACTGTTTTTT; CDR3aa: CSARDREWGDEKLFF
abundance: NA; d_gene: NA; v_gene: TRBV24-1; j_gene: TRBJ2-7; CDR3nt: TGTGCCACCAGTGGAGCCCACAGGGACGAGCAGTACTTC; CDR3aa: CATSGAHRDEQYF
abundance: NA; d_gene: TRBD1; v_gene: TRBV12-3/TRBV12-4; j_gene: TRBJ2-2; CDR3nt: TGTGCCAGCAGGCTCGACAGGGACACCGGGGAGCTGTTTTTT; CDR3aa: CASRLDRDTGELFF
abundance: NA; d_gene: NA; v_gene: TRBV18; j_gene: TRBJ2-5; CDR3nt: TGTGCCAGCTCACCGACCGGTCTGGAGACCCAGTACTTC; CDR3aa: CASSPTGLETQYF
abundance: few; d_gene: NA; v_gene: TRBV7-9; j_gene: TRBJ2-3; CDR3nt: TGTGCCAGCAGCTTAGGCGACTGGCTTAGCACAGATACGCAGTATTTT; CDR3aa: CASSLGDWLSTDTQYF
abundance: NA; d_gene: NA; v_gene: TRBV15; j_gene: TRBJ2-3; CDR3nt: TGTGCCACCAGCAGAGTGCCGGACACAGATACGCAGTATTTT; CDR3aa: CATSRVPDTDTQYF
abundance: NA; d_gene: TRBD2; v_gene: TRBV20-1; j_gene: TRBJ2-3; CDR3nt: TGCAGTGCCACCAGCGGGGGGGCAGATACGCAGTATTTT; CDR3aa: CSATSGGADTQYF
abundance: NA; d_gene: NA; v_gene: TRBV20-1; j_gene: TRBJ2-4; CDR3nt: TGCAGCGCGAAATGGACCCAAGCCAAAAACATTCAGTACTTC; CDR3aa: CSAKWTQAKNIQYF
abundance: once; d_gene: TRBD2; v_gene: TRBV28; j_gene: TRBJ2-3; CDR3nt: TGTGCCAGCAGTTTAGCGGGGGGGGTAGATACGCAGTATTTT; CDR3aa: CASSLAGGVDTQYF
abundance: few; d_gene: TRBD1; v_gene: TRBV7-2; j_gene: TRBJ1-5; CDR3nt: TGTGCCAGCAGCTACCGAACAGGGGGCCTCCAGCCCCAGCATTTT; CDR3aa: CASSYRTGGLQPQHF
abundance: few; d_gene: NA; v_gene: TRBV24-1; j_gene: TRBJ2-1; CDR3nt: TGTGCCACCGGGTCACGGGGGAGCTCCTACAATGAGCAGTTCTTC; CDR3aa: CATGSRGSSYNEQFF
abundance: many; d_gene: NA; v_gene: TRBV20-1; j_gene: TRBJ1-6; CDR3nt: TGCAGTGCCACCACCGTGGGGGACTCTTATTCACCCCTCCACTTT; CDR3aa: CSATTVGDSYSPLHF
abundance: NA; d_gene: NA; v_gene: TRBV20-1; j_gene: TRBJ2-5; CDR3nt: TGCAGTGCGCACATCGTAGGTTTGGCAGAGACCCAGTACTTC; CDR3aa: CSAHIVGLAETQYF
abundance: many; d_gene: NA; v_gene: TRBV29-1; j_gene: TRBJ2-3; CDR3nt: TGCAGCGAGGCTTACCCGGATACGCAGTATTTT; CDR3aa: CSEAYPDTQYF
abundance: many; d_gene: NA; v_gene: TRBV6-1; j_gene: TRBJ1-5; CDR3nt: TGTGCCAGCAGTGACAGGACTAACAATCAGCCCCAGCATTTT; CDR3aa: CASSDRTNNQPQHF
abundance: many; d_gene: NA; v_gene: TRBV10-3; j_gene: TRBJ1-4; CDR3nt: TGTGCCATCAGCAGGGAAGGAATTGCAGCAACTAATGAAAAACTGTTTTTT; CDR3aa: CAISREGIAATNEKLFF
abundance: few; d_gene: TRBD1; v_gene: TRBV20-1; j_gene: TRBJ2-2; CDR3nt: TGCAGTGCTACCCGGGACAGGGGTCCCGGGGAGCTGTTTTTT; CDR3aa: CSATRDRGPGELFF
abundance: many; d_gene: NA; v_gene: TRBV7-2; j_gene: TRBJ1-2; CDR3nt: TGTGCCAGCAGCTTAGCTGGGGGATCCGGCGGCTACACCTTC; CDR3aa: CASSLAGGSGGYTF
abundance: NA; d_gene: TRBD1; v_gene: TRBV12-3/TRBV12-4; j_gene: TRBJ1-2; CDR3nt: TGTGCCAGCAGGAGACAGGGGATTGGGTATGGCTACACCTTC; CDR3aa: CASRRQGIGYGYTF
abundance: NA; d_gene: NA; v_gene: TRBV7-2; j_gene: TRBJ2-7; CDR3nt: TGTGCCAGCAGCTTAAAATTTGGCAGGACGCACTTC; CDR3aa: CASSLKFGRTHF
abundance: few; d_gene: NA; v_gene: TRBV12-3/TRBV12-4; j_gene: TRBJ1-2; CDR3nt: TGTGCCAGCAGTTCCCCCCAGGTTGGATATGGCTACACCTTC; CDR3aa: CASSSPQVGYGYTF
abundance: NA; d_gene: NA; v_gene: TRBV7-2; j_gene: TRBJ2-1; CDR3nt: TGTGCCAGCAGCTTGCGACGAAGGGGTGTCAATGAGCAGTTCTTC; CDR3aa: CASSLRRRGVNEQFF
abundance: many; d_gene: NA; v_gene: TRBV20-1; j_gene: TRBJ1-1; CDR3nt: TGCAGTGCTAGAGATATAGGCCAAGCTTTCTTT; CDR3aa: CSARDIGQAFF
abundance: few; d_gene: TRBD1; v_gene: TRBV12-3/TRBV12-4; j_gene: TRBJ2-2; CDR3nt: TGTGCCAGCAGACAGGGGGCCCTTATGAACCGAGACGGGGAGCTGTTTTTT; CDR3aa: CASRQGALMNRDGELFF
abundance: NA; d_gene: NA; v_gene: TRBV6-2/TRBV6-3; j_gene: TRBJ2-1; CDR3nt: TGTGCCAGCAGTTACTATCTGCCTAACAATGAGCAGTTCTTC; CDR3aa: CASSYYLPNNEQFF
abundance: NA; d_gene: NA; v_gene: TRBV20-1; j_gene: TRBJ1-5; CDR3nt: TGCAGTGCCCAAAACGGGGGAAGCAATCAGCCCCAGCATTTT; CDR3aa: CSAQNGGSNQPQHF
abundance: NA; d_gene: TRBD1; v_gene: TRBV18; j_gene: TRBJ2-1; CDR3nt: TGTGCCAGCTCACCTCAGGGGGCGCTAGCAAATGAGCAGTTCTTC; CDR3aa: CASSPQGALANEQFF
abundance: NA; d_gene: NA; v_gene: TRBV7-9; j_gene: TRBJ2-3; CDR3nt: TGTGCCAGCAGCCCTAGGGACTCCACAGATACGCAGTATTTT; CDR3aa: CASSPRDSTDTQYF
abundance: NA; d_gene: NA; v_gene: TRBV12-3/TRBV12-4; j_gene: TRBJ2-5; CDR3nt: TGTGCCAGCCGACCTACCGGGGGCGGAGAGACCCAGTACTTC; CDR3aa: CASRPTGGGETQYF
abundance: NA; d_gene: TRBD2; v_gene: TRBV28; j_gene: TRBJ2-3; CDR3nt: TGTGCCAGCAGTCCCGACCCACTAGCGGGGATCACAGATACGCAGTATTTT; CDR3aa: CASSPDPLAGITDTQYF
abundance: many; d_gene: NA; v_gene: TRBV20-1; j_gene: TRBJ1-5; CDR3nt: TGCAGTGCTAACCAGGAGTTAGATCAGCCCCAGCATTTT; CDR3aa: CSANQELDQPQHF
abundance: many; d_gene: NA; v_gene: TRBV20-1; j_gene: TRBJ1-5; CDR3nt: TGCAGTGCTGGAGGGGTAGGGGGCAATCAGCCCCAGCATTTT; CDR3aa: CSAGGVGGNQPQHF
abundance: NA; d_gene: NA; v_gene: TRBV5-6; j_gene: TRBJ1-2; CDR3nt: TGTGCCAGCAGCTTGGTTAGGGCCAGCTCTAACTATGGCTACACCTTC; CDR3aa: CASSLVRASSNYGYTF
abundance: many; d_gene: NA; v_gene: TRBV7-7; j_gene: TRBJ2-1; CDR3nt: TGTGCCAGCAGCCCCGCATTGGCCAATGAGCAGTTCTTC; CDR3aa: CASSPALANEQFF
abundance: NA; d_gene: NA; v_gene: TRBV24-1; j_gene: TRBJ2-6; CDR3nt: TGTGCCACCAGTGATAACAGGGCCCCTGGGGCCAACGTCCTGACTTTC; CDR3aa: CATSDNRAPGANVLTF
abundance: few; d_gene: NA; v_gene: TRBV5-1; j_gene: TRBJ2-6; CDR3nt: TGCGCCAGCAGCTTTGGACTCGCAGGTTCCTCTGGGGCCAACGTCCTGACTTTC; CDR3aa: CASSFGLAGSSGANVLTF
abundance: many; d_gene: NA; v_gene: TRBV5-1; j_gene: TRBJ2-7; CDR3nt: TGCGCCAGCAGCTTGTCCCCGGGGGGCGACTACGAGCAGTACTTC; CDR3aa: CASSLSPGGDYEQYF
abundance: NA; d_gene: NA; v_gene: TRBV5-5; j_gene: TRBJ1-4; CDR3nt: TGTGCCAGCAGCTTGGGACCGCCAACTAATGGAAAACTGTTTTTT; CDR3aa: CASSLGPPTNGKLFF
abundance: NA; d_gene: NA; v_gene: TRBV7-2; j_gene: TRBJ2-2; CDR3nt: TGTGCCAGCAGTCGAGGCGGGGGCGCGAACACCGGGGAGCTGTTTTTT; CDR3aa: CASSRGGGANTGELFF
abundance: NA; d_gene: NA; v_gene: TRBV7-8; j_gene: TRBJ1-5; CDR3nt: TGTGCCAGCAGCTTAGGTAATGGAGTTCCTCAGCCCCAGCATTTT; CDR3aa: CASSLGNGVPQPQHF
abundance: NA; d_gene: NA; v_gene: TRBV12-3/TRBV12-4; j_gene: TRBJ1-5; CDR3nt: TGTGCCAGCAGTTTTGGCAGCCTTTCCAATCAGCCCCAGCATTTT; CDR3aa: CASSFGSLSNQPQHF